One sample yielded the 11 T cell receptor beta chains listed below, sequenced in a study of vaccination effects on CD4 cells after COVID-19 (dated by TCRdb to the early 2020s). In the ViraFEST assay, PBMC were stimulated with viral peptide pools, and antigen-specific CD4+ T cell clonotypes were then identified by expansion using TCR sequencing. After more than 9 days of culture, CD4+ T cells were isolated with the EasySep CD4+ T cell isolation kit. None of the healthy vaccine recipients had a prior SARS-CoV-2 infection, which was confirmed by nucleocapsid antibody tests that came back negative both before and after vaccination. Libraries were prepared through the immunoSEQ multiplex PCR assay. TCRdb stores this immuneACCESS table with in-frame sequences only. Part of the clones is absent; in the studies checked, under half of the shortfall reflects unresolved V genes, and no reason is known for the rest. The sample yields 26,000 or so clones; 72% were counted once. The biggest ten clones account for approximately 10% of the sample.

Their antigens are not known. This material consisted of CD4+ T cells from PBMCs cultured with SARS-CoV-2 spike peptides, taken before COVID-19 vaccination. What this sample's cell subset or site label stands for: SARS-CoV-2 spike overlapping peptide pool stimulation. The receptors here all came from a human donor who received a COVID-19 vaccine.

The chain combines TRBV9 with TRBJ1-1, with a possible D match to TRBD1 (5 bases). V was clipped by 1 base and J by 0 bases, with 7 bases between them. CDR3 length equals 14 residues. The V gene's germline CDR1 is SGDLS and CDR2 YYNGEE. The CDR3 here is CASSVLGVNTEAFF. The CDR3 nucleotides are TGTGCCAGCAGCGTATTAGGGGTGAACACTGAAGCTTTCTTT.

V is TRBV19 and J is TRBJ2-2; D might be TRBD2 (6 bases). Between the trimmed V and J ends, which lost 0 bases and 0 bases, there was a span of 11 bases. Germline lookup yields CDR1 LNHDA and CDR2 SQIVND (reference sequence). The CDR3 has 17 amino acids. CDR3 residues: CASSIDMRGANTGELFF. CDR3 coding DNA: TGTGCCAGTAGTATAGATATGCGGGGCGCGAACACCGGGGAGCTGTTTTTT.

This chain uses TRBV10-3 with TRBJ2-5; D possibly corresponds to TRBD2 (7 bases). Germline V CDR1 and CDR2: ENHRY, SYGVKD. There are 15 residues in the CDR3. Deletions cut 3 bases from V and 9 bases from J, with 20 bases between. As DNA, the CDR3 is TGTGCCATCAGTGACCCAAGGGGGGCGAGCGGGGCCCAGTACTTC. As protein: CAISDPRGASGAQYF.

This clone occurred once. This chain links TRBV4-1 with TRBJ1-2, with 7 positions matching TRBD1. Germline loops: CDR1 MGHRA, CDR2 YSYEKL. This CDR3 region has 15 residues. Trimming cost V 2 bases and J 4 bases; bases outside gene matches: 7. The CDR3 loop is CASSQYRDRTYGYTF. The CDR3 nucleotides are TGCGCCAGCAGCCAATACCGGGACAGAACCTATGGCTACACCTTC.

The chain has TRBV14 and TRBJ1-4, with D uncertain. Looked up from germline, CDR1 is SGHDN and CDR2 is FVKESK. Trimming removed 1 base at V and 2 bases at J, with 8 bases between. CDR3 length: 15 amino acids. The CDR3 protein is CASSQGAVTNEKLFF. For the CDR3, the DNA is TGTGCCAGCAGCCAAGGAGCGGTGACTAATGAAAAACTGTTTTTT. Together with reference TRBV14 and TRBJ1-4, the CDR3 gives the full variable domain: EAGVTQFPSHSVIEKGQTVTLRCDPISGHDNLYWYRRVMGKEIKFLLHFVKESKQDESGMPNNRFLAERTGGTYSTLKVQPAELEDSGVYFCASSQGAVTNEKLFFGSGTQLSVL.

The chain carries TRBV5-6 and TRBJ1-6; D possibly corresponds to TRBD1 (6 bases). Germline V gene lookup returns CDR1 SGHDT and CDR2 YYEEEE. V lost 1 base and J lost 9, with 14 bases in between. CDR3 length equals 15 residues. The CDR3 here is CASSLRGAHRSPLHF. CDR3 DNA: TGTGCCAGCAGCTTGAGGGGGGCACATCGTTCACCCCTCCACTTT.

This chain links TRBV5-1 with TRBJ2-5; D may match TRBD1 or TRBD2 (6 bases each). V lost 0 bases to trimming and J lost 1 base, with 7 bases between them. CDR1 and CDR2 from the germline V gene are SGHRS and YFSETQ. The CDR3 has 14 amino acids. CDR3 sequence: CASSLGGAQETQYF. In DNA, the CDR3 is TGCGCCAGCAGCTTGGGGGGGGCCCAAGAGACCCAGTACTTC.

This clone has more than one count but fewer than ten. V and J are TRBV5-6 and TRBJ2-5; D possibly corresponds to TRBD2 (5 bases). Germline lookup yields CDR1 SGHDT and CDR2 YYEEEE. This CDR3 spans 14 amino acids. Trimming left V 1 base short and J 1 base short, with 8 bases between. This CDR3 reads CASSLTGIQETQYF. In DNA, the CDR3 is TGTGCCAGCAGCTTGACGGGAATCCAAGAGACCCAGTACTTC.

The chain combines TRBV6-5 with TRBJ1-3, with 7 nucleotides matching TRBD1. Per germline, CDR1 MNHEY and CDR2 SVGAGI. This CDR3 comprises 15 residues. Losses at the gene ends were 2 bases for V and 2 bases for J; bases not matched to a gene: 3. The CDR3 loop reads CASSYGTEPGNTIYF. CDR3 in DNA: TGTGCCAGCAGTTACGGGACAGAGCCTGGAAACACCATATATTTT.

The V gene is TRBV7-9, the J gene TRBJ1-1; the D gene is possibly TRBD1 (6 bases). The CDR3 is 16 amino acids. From germline, CDR1 is SEHNR and CDR2 FQNEAQ (reference sequence). The V end was cut by 3 bases, the J end by 0 bases, with 14 bases between. The CDR3 nucleotides are TGTGCCAGCAGCTTCCCAGCCGGGACATTGAACACTGAAGCTTTCTTT. Translating it yields CASSFPAGTLNTEAFF.

This clone was detected a few times. The V call is TRBV6-5, the J call TRBJ2-2; D unresolved. The CDR3 spans 14 residues. V lost 6 bases to trimming and J lost 1 base, with 9 bases between them. Germline CDR1 reads MNHEY; CDR2 reads SVGAGI. The CDR3 protein is CASRVPGNTGELFF. The CDR3 DNA is TGTGCCAGCAGAGTTCCGGGGAACACCGGGGAGCTGTTTTTT.